This TCR beta chain was captured by sequencing in a study of T cell clusters in autoimmune cytopenias. Judged by frequency, this clonotype is medium-sized. Antigen: not known. Overall study results and limits: Primary autoimmune cytopenia patients appeared to lack physiological T cell clusters present in healthy donors.

TRB amplification used approximately 250 ng of peripheral blood genomic DNA. TRB rearrangements were amplified by touch-down multiplex PCR with mixed TRB-A/B primers. TCRdb reprocessed the multiplex PCR reads, with one entry per CDR3 protein and no DNA. The data include under 2,500 distinct CDR3 sequences; the top ten clones carry around 7.3%. This CDR3 is 13 amino acids long. In germline, CDR1 is SGHDT, CDR2 YYEEEE. These data were also reused for a study on T cell repertoires in aging, cancer and after chemotherapy. That publication notes: Healthy donor repertoires were recorded over several months to years and showed clear clonal overlap. In healthy donors, age-related TCR diversity loss mainly reflected lost richness.

The chain recombines TRBV5-6 with TRBJ1-5; TCRdb names TRBD1, which stays unverified in the absence of DNA. Sequenced material: peripheral blood. The receptor was isolated from a human donor in good health. The CDR3 sequence is CASSRLGTGPQHF. Full variable domain (remainder filled in from reference TRBV5-6 and TRBJ1-5): DAGVTQSPTHLIKTRGQQVTLRCSPKSGHDTVSWYQQALGQGPQFIFQYYEEEERQRGNFPDRFSGHQFPNYSSELNVNALLLGDSALYLCASSRLGTGPQHFGDGTRLSIL.